This TCR beta chain appears in the sequencing data of a study of CD8 T cells in Susac syndrome. Random hexamers were used to reverse transcribe 0.5 to 1 ug of RNA. It was immunoSEQ multiplex PCR that amplified TCR beta CDR3 across 54 Vbeta and 13 Jbeta. TCRdb ran MiXCR on the immunoSEQ multiplex PCR reads and lists one entry per CDR3 protein. The sample contains 130,000 or so distinct CDR3 sequences, roughly 76% of which appear only once. The CDR3 consists of 16 residues. Germline V gene data show CDR1 as SGHRS and CDR2 as YFSETQ. V lost 2 bases to trimming and J lost 0 bases, with 14 bases between them. As to this clonotype: The antigen is undetermined.

Broader study findings: The study admitted that it had a relatively small number of individuals in its TCR sequencing and HLA analysis.

The specimen was CD8+ T cells from PBMCs. The V and J genes are TRBV5-1 and TRBJ1-1; D is perhaps TRBD1 (5 bases). This clonotype originated in a human donor with multiple sclerosis. For the CDR3, the DNA is TGCGCCAGCAGCTTAAGAGGAGAGGGGTTGAACACTGAAGCTTTCTTT. Protein product: CASSLRGEGLNTEAFF.